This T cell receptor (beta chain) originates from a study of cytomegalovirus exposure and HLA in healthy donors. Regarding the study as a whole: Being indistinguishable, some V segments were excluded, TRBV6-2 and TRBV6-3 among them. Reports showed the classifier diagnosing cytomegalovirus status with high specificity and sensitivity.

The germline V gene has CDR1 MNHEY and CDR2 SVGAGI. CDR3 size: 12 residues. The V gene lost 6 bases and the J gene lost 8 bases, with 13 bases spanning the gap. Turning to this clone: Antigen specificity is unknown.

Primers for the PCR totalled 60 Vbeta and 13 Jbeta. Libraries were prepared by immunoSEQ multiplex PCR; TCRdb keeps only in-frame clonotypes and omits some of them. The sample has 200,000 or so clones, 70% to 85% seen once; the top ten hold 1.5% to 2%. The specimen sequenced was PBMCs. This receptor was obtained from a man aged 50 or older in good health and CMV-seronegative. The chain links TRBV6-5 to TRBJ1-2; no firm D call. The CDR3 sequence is CASSGSPGGYTF. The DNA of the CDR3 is TGTGCCAGCAGCGGGTCCCCCGGGGGCTACACCTTC.